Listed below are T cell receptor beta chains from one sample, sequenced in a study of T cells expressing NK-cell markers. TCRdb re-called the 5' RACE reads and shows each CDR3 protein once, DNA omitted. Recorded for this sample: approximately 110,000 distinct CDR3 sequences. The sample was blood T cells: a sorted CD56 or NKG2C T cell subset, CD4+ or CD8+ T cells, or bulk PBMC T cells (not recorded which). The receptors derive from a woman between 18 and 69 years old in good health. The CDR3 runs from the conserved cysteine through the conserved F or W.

CAWSIVDDTQYF,TRBJ2-3,12,TRBV30
CASSHGRRGAGGVGEQYF,TRBJ2-7,18,TRBV3-1
CASSYSWGRGSTDTQYF,TRBJ2-3,17,TRBV6-5
CASSQDGQGSYEQYF,TRBJ2-7,15,TRBV4-2
CASSPGTPATEAFF,TRBJ1-1,14,TRBV12-3/TRBV12-4
CASSYSNADNEQFF,TRBJ2-1,14,TRBV6-5
CASSLDVTSMDTQYF,TRBJ2-3,15,TRBV5-6
CASDPRDYNEQFF,TRBJ2-1,13,TRBV7-9
CASSLLAREGKDTQYF,TRBJ2-3,16,TRBV7-9
CASSLVWGENTEAFF,TRBJ1-1,15,TRBV5-1
CASSVDGVPISYNEQFF,TRBJ2-1,17,TRBV9
CSVNDGEPQHF,TRBJ1-5,11,TRBV20-1
CASSPQDEQFF,TRBJ2-1,11,TRBV18
CSVEGTGKVNEAFF,TRBJ1-1,14,TRBV29-1
CASSPGPGLAVYNEQFF,TRBJ2-1,17,TRBV7-9
CSVEAGSTEAFF,TRBJ1-1,12,TRBV29-1
CASSYSTGTGPYNEQFF,TRBJ2-1,17,TRBV6-2/TRBV6-3
CASSIGHGLISEQFF,TRBJ2-1,15,TRBV5-1
CAWSVTGGVTDTQYF,TRBJ2-3,15,TRBV30
CASRWASAYNEQFF,TRBJ2-1,14,TRBV19
CSADGSGVGYTF,TRBJ1-2,12,TRBV20-1
CASSTGQGSSDTQYF,TRBJ2-3,15,TRBV6-5